The subject of this entry is one T cell receptor beta chain. As originally analysed: Reference gene primer amplification gave estimated nucleated cell counts. Sequencing used immunoSEQ multiplex PCR; TCRdb keeps in-frame clones, though not all of them. Clone size and V and J calls were adopted from that table, with D and trimming inferred from the DNA. The sample records roughly 280,000 clones, approximately 89% being singletons. The record originates from a study of blood T cell repertoires in COVID-19. At the level of the study: Collection of acute and convalescent COVID-19 samples took place in the United States, Italy and Spain. PBMCs, B-cell-depleted T cells, or T cells provided the cDNA or gDNA that made up the material.

Donors in Cohort 3 who had recovered were those with two negative PCRs, healthcare professional clearance, or resolution of their symptoms. This CDR3 is built from 16 residues. CDR1 is ENHRY, CDR2 SYGVKD, per germline. Deletions cut 5 bases from V and 4 bases from J, with 20 bases between. This clonotype was sampled from a woman aged 55-75 years who had recovered from COVID-19. The chain has TRBV10-3 and TRBJ1-1; perhaps TRBD1 as D (5 bases). Sequenced: PBMCs or T cells enriched from blood (not recorded which). The CDR3 bases are TGTGCCATCAGTCAGAAGGGCGCCAGGGCTTTCACTGAAGCTTTCTTT. It encodes CAISQKGARAFTEAFF.